Detailed here is one T cell receptor (beta chain). The sample holds a few counts of this clone. It lacks a known antigen. Per-base qualities were not stored, and no clone one base away is much larger. Patients with autoimmune disease history or receiving systemic immunosuppression were excluded from the trial. Peripheral blood for TCR sequencing was drawn from every dose cohort at baseline, at cycle 4 day 1 and at cycle 7 day 1. Samples were obtained from an open-label, multicenter, first-in-human phase I dose-escalation trial of ivuxolimab. Adults with locally advanced or metastatic head and neck squamous cell, hepatocellular, melanoma or renal cell carcinoma were enrolled in the trial. Before TCR sequencing, CD4+ T cells and CD8+ T cells were sorted from peripheral blood as separate populations. Trimming removed 3 bases from V and 4 bases from J, leaving 10 bases between the germline ends. There are 15 amino acids in the CDR3, from cysteine to phenylalanine inclusive. Only the CDR3 region is kept as DNA, spanning 45 bases read in frame from base 1. The germline V gene encodes CDR1 SGHTA and CDR2 FQGTGA.

These data originate in a study of OX40 agonist ivuxolimab in advanced cancers. General notes on the study: Ivuxolimab, which targeted the costimulatory receptor OX40 (CD134), was an agonistic, fully human IgG2 monoclonal antibody. Of the 50 or so patients in dose escalation, about 20 had hepatocellular carcinoma, some 15 had melanoma, 9 had renal cell carcinoma and 9 had head and neck cancer. Prior anti-PD-1, anti-PD-L1 or anti-CTLA-4 therapy was permitted, and approximately 40% of dose-escalation patients had received checkpoint inhibitors. Intravenous ivuxolimab was administered to patients every 2 weeks at six dose levels: 0.01, 0.1, 0.3, 1.5, 3 and 10 mg/kg. In the dose-escalation cohort, around four fifths of patients were male, and the mean age was roughly 60 years, with a range of roughly 20 to 85. The paper covers the monotherapy dose-escalation part of the phase I ivuxolimab trial, which included N ≈ 50 patients. Partial responses were achieved by three dose-escalation patients, of whom one had hepatocellular carcinoma and two had cutaneous melanoma. Peripheral TCRbeta sequencing was intended to test whether TCR sequence diversity was altered and clonal T-cell expansion was caused by ivuxolimab.

Broader findings and caveats from the paper: In the 0.1-3.0 mg/kg groups, partial responders were among the patients with the lowest normalized peripheral clonal expansion, particularly in CD8+ T cells. The antigen specificity of the clonally expanded peripheral T cells was not determined. At doses of 0.1 to 3.0 mg/kg, clonal expansion of both CD4+ and CD8+ T cells in blood was seen between baseline and week 6. After ivuxolimab, more expanded clones were found on average in CD8+ T cells than in CD4+ T cells. Low levels of normalized T-cell clonal expansion were also seen in some nonresponding patients.

For sequencing of the TCRbeta CDR3 region, genomic DNA was extracted from the sorted cells. The immunoSEQ Assay was used to sequence the TCRbeta CDR3 regions. The table was pulled from immuneACCESS by TCRdb, which kept in-frame rearrangements only. Such tables lose some clones; where checked, under half of the loss comes from unresolved V genes, and the rest has no known cause. This sample is represented by roughly 71,000 clones; 90% to 95% of them were singletons. Of the sample, roughly 15% is held by the ten largest clones. Sequenced material: CD4+ or CD8+ T cells sorted from blood, taken in a trial of the OX40 agonist ivuxolimab. This receptor was identified in an adult with an advanced solid tumor such as melanoma, head and neck, liver or kidney cancer. The V and J genes are TRBV7-3 and TRBJ2-6; the D gene cannot be resolved reliably. The DNA is TGTGCCAGCAGCTTGGGCCATTCCGGGGCCAACGTCCTGACTTTC. Its protein is CASSLGHSGANVLTF.